This is a list of T cell receptor beta chains from one sample in a study of vaccination and CD4 T cells after COVID-19. Each CDR3 protein gets one entry after TCRdb re-called the PCR reads with MiXCR. This sample has around 8,100 distinct CDR3 sequences, with less than 40% found just once. The antigens these receptors bind are not known. Source material: cultured CD4+ T cells from blood. The receptors here all came from a human donor with COVID-19. Each CDR3 is given with its conserved first and last residue. D genes are given only for firm matches. Expanded clones get a size class; other rows say once, few or many, or leave the size out.

TRBD1	TRBJ2-7	TRBV28	-	CASRRQGGEYEQYF	TGTGCCAGCAGAAGACAGGGGGGTGAGTACGAGCAGTACTTC
-	TRBJ1-5	TRBV28	-	CASSPSGQPQHF	TGTGCCAGCAGTCCGTCGGGTCAGCCCCAGCATTTT
-	TRBJ2-3	TRBV5-1	few	CASSSDSTDTQYF	TGCGCCAGCAGCTCGGACAGCACAGATACGCAGTATTTT
-	TRBJ2-7	TRBV20-1	-	CSATPHRDEQYF	TGCAGTGCTACACCTCATCGGGACGAGCAGTACTTC
TRBD2	TRBJ2-5	TRBV11-2	few	CASSAKLAGHQETQYF	TGTGCCAGCAGCGCCAAACTAGCGGGGCACCAAGAGACCCAGTACTTC
-	TRBJ2-2	TRBV2	few	CASSDDNANTGELFF	TGTGCCAGCAGCGACGACAATGCGAACACCGGGGAGCTGTTTTTT
-	TRBJ1-6	TRBV12-3/TRBV12-4	few	CASSSTGVGSPLHF	TGTGCCAGCAGTTCGACCGGTGTCGGTTCACCCCTCCACTTT
-	TRBJ2-3	TRBV19	-	CASRPGQRIDTQYF	TGTGCCAGTCGACCTGGACAGCGCATAGATACGCAGTATTTT
-	TRBJ2-5	TRBV24-1	-	CATSDGLGGFQETQYF	TGTGCCACCAGTGACGGCTTGGGGGGCTTCCAAGAGACCCAGTACTTC
-	TRBJ2-7	TRBV5-5	-	CASRGDTNRYEQYF	TGTGCCAGCAGGGGGGACACCAATCGATACGAGCAGTACTTC
-	TRBJ2-1	TRBV5-1	-	CASSQGQRAYNEQFF	TGCGCCAGCAGCCAAGGACAGAGAGCCTACAATGAGCAGTTCTTC
-	TRBJ2-7	TRBV7-6	once	CASSPTAGYEQYF	TGTGCCAGCAGCCCAACGGCAGGGTACGAGCAGTACTTC
-	TRBJ1-5	TRBV28	-	CASSLIDGGRQYQPQHF	TGTGCCAGCAGTTTAATAGACGGCGGACGCCAATATCAGCCCCAGCATTTT
-	TRBJ1-5	TRBV7-2	few	CASSFPGTNQPQHF	TGTGCCAGCAGCTTCCCCGGGACTAATCAGCCCCAGCATTTT